Sequencing of this T cell receptor (beta chain) was carried out in a study of regulatory T cells in long-lasting Graves disease. Study conclusions and caveats: Among persistent patients, a larger number of public clonotypes were shared (about 3,000) than among newly diagnosed patients (roughly 970).

Regarding this clonotype: Its antigen is not known.

For TCR beta, libraries came from iRepertoire HTBI primers and Arm-PCR of CDR3 regions. Authors' data handling: Sequenced samples collectively carried some 60 TRBV and some 15 TRBJ segments. TCRdb itself ran the multiplex PCR reads through MiXCR, one entry per CDR3 protein. These V and J calls are TCRdb output, not the study's own analysis. This table has approximately 350,000 distinct CDR3 sequences, 12% appearing once. The germline V and J ends were trimmed by 7 bases and 4 bases, with 17 bases remaining between them. The length of the CDR3 is 15 residues. Germline CDR1 is MNHNS and CDR2 is SASEGT. Time point reported: newly diagnosed GD, antithyroid drugs for less than 3 months. PBMC RNA served as the TCR library source. These data also featured in a second study, about T cells in Graves' hyperthyroidism and ophthalmopathy. That paper adds: RT-PCR in the first round (using the HTBI primer set) targeted the TCR CDR3. Ophthalmopathy was separated from stable hyperthyroidism by a 13 V-J model.

The chain carries TRBV6-1 and TRBJ1-3; D is perhaps TRBD1 (5 bases). The sample in question was peripheral blood mononuclear cells (PBMCs), obtained at new diagnosis, from a patient treated with antithyroid drugs. This TCR was sampled from a woman aged 18-29 years with Graves disease. CDR3 in DNA: TGTGCCAGCAAATGCCGGAGGGGAAGGGGAAACACCATATATTTT. Translated: CASKCRRGRGNTIYF.